The rows below give T cell receptor beta chains drawn from one sample of a study of T cell responses to AZD1222 COVID-19 vaccine. The method was immunoSEQ multiplex PCR; TCRdb's version includes in-frame clones alone and lacks a portion of them. The sample holds roughly 100,000 clones, roughly 90% seen once. The sample in question was peripheral blood, obtained on day 0 of AZD1222 vaccination. These receptors all come from an adult in good health. Both conserved end residues are part of each CDR3. Fields, in order: V gene, clone size, J gene, D gene, CDR3 DNA, CDR3 protein. D genes are given only for firm matches. For some rows the clone size is stated as once, few or many, or as a class when expanded; others skip it.

v_gene: TRBV28
abundance: .
j_gene: TRBJ2-5
d_gene: .
CDR3nt: TGTGCCAGCAGTTTACCCGCGGGCAAGGAAGAGACCCAGTACTTC
CDR3aa: CASSLPAGKEETQYF

v_gene: TRBV5-1
abundance: .
j_gene: TRBJ2-5
d_gene: .
CDR3nt: TGCGCCAGCAGGAAAGGGAGGTCTTCGGAGACCCAGTACTTC
CDR3aa: CASRKGRSSETQYF

v_gene: TRBV5-1
abundance: few
j_gene: TRBJ2-5
d_gene: .
CDR3nt: TGCGCCAGCAGCTTGGCCACACTTGGAGAGACCCAGTACTTC
CDR3aa: CASSLATLGETQYF

v_gene: TRBV4-1
abundance: .
j_gene: TRBJ2-3
d_gene: .
CDR3nt: TGCGCCAGCAGCCACCCAGGGAGATCTTCAGATACGCAGTATTTT
CDR3aa: CASSHPGRSSDTQYF

v_gene: TRBV9
abundance: .
j_gene: TRBJ1-6
d_gene: .
CDR3nt: TGTGCCAGCAGCGTAGCGGATCAACAGGGCTCGGGATCACCCCTCCACTTT
CDR3aa: CASSVADQQGSGSPLHF

v_gene: TRBV9
abundance: .
j_gene: TRBJ2-5
d_gene: .
CDR3nt: TGTGCCAGCAGCGTAGTTCCAGCGGCAGAGACCCAGTACTTC
CDR3aa: CASSVVPAAETQYF

v_gene: TRBV6-2/TRBV6-3
abundance: .
j_gene: TRBJ2-1
d_gene: .
CDR3nt: TGTGCCAGCAGTTACGACGGGAATGAGCAGTTCTTC
CDR3aa: CASSYDGNEQFF

v_gene: TRBV6-5
abundance: .
j_gene: TRBJ2-7
d_gene: TRBD2
CDR3nt: TGTGCCGGGACTAGCGGGAGCTCCTACGAGCAGTACTTC
CDR3aa: CAGTSGSSYEQYF

v_gene: TRBV19
abundance: .
j_gene: TRBJ2-2
d_gene: TRBD1
CDR3nt: TGTGCCAGTTTGGACAGGCCGAGTGGTATCGGGGAGCTGTTTTTT
CDR3aa: CASLDRPSGIGELFF

v_gene: TRBV6-2/TRBV6-3
abundance: .
j_gene: TRBJ2-7
d_gene: TRBD2
CDR3nt: TGTGCCAGCAGCCCCGGGACTAGCGTCTACGAGCAGTACTTC
CDR3aa: CASSPGTSVYEQYF

v_gene: TRBV4-2
abundance: .
j_gene: TRBJ1-2
d_gene: .
CDR3nt: TGTGCCAGCAGCCAAGATCGGGCTAACTATGGCTACACCTTC
CDR3aa: CASSQDRANYGYTF

v_gene: TRBV19
abundance: .
j_gene: TRBJ2-2
d_gene: TRBD2
CDR3nt: TGTGCCAGTAATCTACTAGCGGGGACGAACACCGGGGAGCTGTTTTTT
CDR3aa: CASNLLAGTNTGELFF

v_gene: TRBV27
abundance: .
j_gene: TRBJ2-7
d_gene: .
CDR3nt: TGTGCCAGCAGCTATGGGCCATCTGGCGAGCAGTACTTC
CDR3aa: CASSYGPSGEQYF

v_gene: TRBV5-1
abundance: few
j_gene: TRBJ2-2
d_gene: TRBD1
CDR3nt: TGCGCCAGCAGCTTTAACACAGGGGAAAACACCGGGGAGCTGTTTTTT
CDR3aa: CASSFNTGENTGELFF

v_gene: TRBV28
abundance: .
j_gene: TRBJ1-5
d_gene: TRBD1
CDR3nt: TGTGCCAGCAGTCTGGGACAGTACCGTCAGCCCCAGCATTTT
CDR3aa: CASSLGQYRQPQHF

v_gene: TRBV6-5
abundance: .
j_gene: TRBJ2-3
d_gene: TRBD2
CDR3nt: TGTGCCAGCAGTTTACTAGCGGGAGGCGCGGGTACGCAGTATTTT
CDR3aa: CASSLLAGGAGTQYF

v_gene: TRBV5-6
abundance: .
j_gene: TRBJ2-7
d_gene: TRBD1
CDR3nt: TGTGCCAGCAGCTTGGGACAGACAGGGACCGAGCAGTACTTC
CDR3aa: CASSLGQTGTEQYF

v_gene: TRBV12-3/TRBV12-4
abundance: .
j_gene: TRBJ2-1
d_gene: .
CDR3nt: TGTGCCAGCACCACGAACAGTCACAATGAGCAGTTCTTC
CDR3aa: CASTTNSHNEQFF

v_gene: TRBV12-5
abundance: .
j_gene: TRBJ2-7
d_gene: .
CDR3nt: TGTGCTAGTGGTTTGCCCACGGGAGAGGGGGCCTACGAGCAGTACTTC
CDR3aa: CASGLPTGEGAYEQYF

v_gene: TRBV28
abundance: .
j_gene: TRBJ2-7
d_gene: .
CDR3nt: TGTGCCAGCAGTTTACGGCAATACGAGCAGTACTTC
CDR3aa: CASSLRQYEQYF

v_gene: TRBV19
abundance: .
j_gene: TRBJ2-3
d_gene: TRBD1
CDR3nt: TGTGCCACTGTGGAGACAGGGGGAACAGATACGCAGTATTTT
CDR3aa: CATVETGGTDTQYF

v_gene: TRBV28
abundance: .
j_gene: TRBJ2-5
d_gene: TRBD1
CDR3nt: TGTGCCAGCAGTTTGGGGACAGGGCGGATGGAGACCCAGTACTTC
CDR3aa: CASSLGTGRMETQYF

v_gene: TRBV7-8
abundance: .
j_gene: TRBJ1-3
d_gene: TRBD1
CDR3nt: TGTGCCAGCAGCTTAGTCCCAAACAGGGGTTCTTTTTGGGCTGGAAACACCATATATTTT
CDR3aa: CASSLVPNRGSFWAGNTIYF

v_gene: TRBV9
abundance: few
j_gene: TRBJ1-4
d_gene: .
CDR3nt: TGTGCCAGCAGCGTAGAGGTCGGGCCGAATGAAAAACTGTTTTTT
CDR3aa: CASSVEVGPNEKLFF

v_gene: TRBV18
abundance: .
j_gene: TRBJ2-5
d_gene: .
CDR3nt: TGTGCCAGCTCACCACTGCGGCGGGGCCAAGAGACCCAGTACTTC
CDR3aa: CASSPLRRGQETQYF

v_gene: TRBV7-2
abundance: .
j_gene: TRBJ2-4
d_gene: TRBD2
CDR3nt: TGTGCCAGCAGCATCCTGCCGGGACTAGCGATTAAAAACATTCAGTACTTC
CDR3aa: CASSILPGLAIKNIQYF

v_gene: TRBV6-5
abundance: .
j_gene: TRBJ1-2
d_gene: .
CDR3nt: TGTGCCAGCTCACCGGGTCCTCAAAGGGGCTATGGCTACACCTTC
CDR3aa: CASSPGPQRGYGYTF

v_gene: TRBV5-1
abundance: once
j_gene: TRBJ2-1
d_gene: .
CDR3nt: TGCGCCAGCAGCACGGACAGATACAATGAGCAGTTCTTC
CDR3aa: CASSTDRYNEQFF

v_gene: TRBV7-9
abundance: .
j_gene: TRBJ1-2
d_gene: .
CDR3nt: TGTGCCAGCAGCTTAGGGCCGGGCCGCTACACCTTC
CDR3aa: CASSLGPGRYTF

v_gene: TRBV27
abundance: .
j_gene: TRBJ2-7
d_gene: .
CDR3nt: TGTGCCAGCAGCAAGAAAGGGGTTGCGTCCTACGAGCAGTACTTC
CDR3aa: CASSKKGVASYEQYF

v_gene: TRBV19
abundance: once
j_gene: TRBJ1-5
d_gene: TRBD1
CDR3nt: TGTGCCAGTAGTCAAGGGACAGGGTCTCGACCCCAGCATTTT
CDR3aa: CASSQGTGSRPQHF

v_gene: TRBV7-2
abundance: .
j_gene: TRBJ1-2
d_gene: .
CDR3nt: TGTGCCAGCAGCCCCCCGGGCGACGCCTATGGCTACACCTTC
CDR3aa: CASSPPGDAYGYTF

v_gene: TRBV19
abundance: .
j_gene: TRBJ2-3
d_gene: .
CDR3nt: TGTGCCAGTAGTATTAGCACAGATACGCAGTATTTT
CDR3aa: CASSISTDTQYF

v_gene: TRBV5-1
abundance: .
j_gene: TRBJ1-1
d_gene: .
CDR3nt: TGCGCCAGCAGCTACTTCCAAGGGGACATGAACACTGAAGCTTTCTTT
CDR3aa: CASSYFQGDMNTEAFF

v_gene: TRBV19
abundance: few
j_gene: TRBJ2-1
d_gene: TRBD2
CDR3nt: TGTGCCAGTAGTATAGTTCCTAGCGGGAGAGGATACAATGAGCAGTTCTTC
CDR3aa: CASSIVPSGRGYNEQFF

v_gene: TRBV7-9
abundance: few
j_gene: TRBJ2-1
d_gene: TRBD1
CDR3nt: TGTGCCAGCAGTCCGGGACAGACCTACAATGAGCAGTTCTTC
CDR3aa: CASSPGQTYNEQFF

v_gene: TRBV7-7
abundance: .
j_gene: TRBJ2-2
d_gene: .
CDR3nt: TGTGCTAGCAGCTTAGGGGTGAACACCGGGGAGCTGTTTTTT
CDR3aa: CASSLGVNTGELFF

v_gene: TRBV14
abundance: .
j_gene: TRBJ1-5
d_gene: TRBD1
CDR3nt: TGTGCCAGCAGCCAAGAGGAAGGTTGGGACAGGGAATGGGGTCAGCCCCAGCATTTT
CDR3aa: CASSQEEGWDREWGQPQHF